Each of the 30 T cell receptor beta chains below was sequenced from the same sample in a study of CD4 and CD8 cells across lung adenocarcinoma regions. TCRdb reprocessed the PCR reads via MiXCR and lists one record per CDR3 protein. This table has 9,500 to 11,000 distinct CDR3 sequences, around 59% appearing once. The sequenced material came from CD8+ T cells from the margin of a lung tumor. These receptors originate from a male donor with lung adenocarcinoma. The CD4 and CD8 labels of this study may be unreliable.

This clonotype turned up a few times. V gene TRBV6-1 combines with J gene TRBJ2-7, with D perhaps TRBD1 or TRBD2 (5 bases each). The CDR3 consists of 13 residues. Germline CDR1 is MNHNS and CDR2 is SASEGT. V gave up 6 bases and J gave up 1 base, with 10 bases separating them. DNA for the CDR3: TGTGCCAGCAGCAGGGACGGATCCTACGAGCAGTACTTC. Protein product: CASSRDGSYEQYF.

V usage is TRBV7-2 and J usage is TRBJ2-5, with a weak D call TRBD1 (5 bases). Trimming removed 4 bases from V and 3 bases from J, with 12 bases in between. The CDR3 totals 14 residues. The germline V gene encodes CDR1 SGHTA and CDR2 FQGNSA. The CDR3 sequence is CASSSQGGEETQYF. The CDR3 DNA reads TGTGCCAGCAGCTCTCAGGGTGGGGAAGAGACCCAGTACTTC.

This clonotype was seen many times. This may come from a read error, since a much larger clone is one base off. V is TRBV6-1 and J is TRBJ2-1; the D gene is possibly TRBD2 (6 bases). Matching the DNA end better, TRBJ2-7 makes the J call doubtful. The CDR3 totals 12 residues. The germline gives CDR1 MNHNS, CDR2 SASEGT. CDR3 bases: TGTGCCAGCAGGTCCCAGGGAGGCGAGCAGTACTTC. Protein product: CASRSQGGEQYF.

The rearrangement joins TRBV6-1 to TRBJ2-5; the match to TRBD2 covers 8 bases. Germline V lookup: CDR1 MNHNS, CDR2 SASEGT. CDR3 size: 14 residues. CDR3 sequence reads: CAGSGGRDQETQYF. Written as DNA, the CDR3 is TGTGCGGGCAGCGGGGGCCGTGACCAAGAGACCCAGTACTTC.

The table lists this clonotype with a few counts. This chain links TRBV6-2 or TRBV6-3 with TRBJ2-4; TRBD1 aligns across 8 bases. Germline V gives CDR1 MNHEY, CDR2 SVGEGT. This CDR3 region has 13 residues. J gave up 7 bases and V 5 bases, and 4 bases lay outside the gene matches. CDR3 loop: CASSPGTGNIQYF. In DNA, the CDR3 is TGTGCCAGCAGTCCCGGGACAGGTAACATTCAGTACTTC.

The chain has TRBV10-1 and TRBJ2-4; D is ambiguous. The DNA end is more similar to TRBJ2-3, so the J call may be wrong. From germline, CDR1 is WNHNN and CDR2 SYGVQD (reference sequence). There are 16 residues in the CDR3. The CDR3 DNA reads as TGCGCCACCCTTCTTCCGGACCTGTGGAACAAAAACATTCAGTATTTT. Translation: CATLLPDLWNKNIQYF.

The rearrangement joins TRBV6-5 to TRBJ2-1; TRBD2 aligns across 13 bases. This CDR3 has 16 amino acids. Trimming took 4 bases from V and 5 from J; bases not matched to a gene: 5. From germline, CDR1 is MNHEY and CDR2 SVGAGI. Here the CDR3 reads CASSFRTSGRDNEQFF. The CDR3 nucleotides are TGTGCCAGCAGTTTCCGTACTAGCGGGAGGGACAATGAGCAGTTCTTC.

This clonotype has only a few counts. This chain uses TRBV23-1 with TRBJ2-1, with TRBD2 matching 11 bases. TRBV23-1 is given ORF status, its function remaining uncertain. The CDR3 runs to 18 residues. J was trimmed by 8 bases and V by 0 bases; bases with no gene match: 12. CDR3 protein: CASSQSGASGTSGYEQFF. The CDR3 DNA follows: TGCGCCAGCAGTCAATCGGGGGCTTCCGGGACTAGCGGATATGAGCAGTTCTTC.

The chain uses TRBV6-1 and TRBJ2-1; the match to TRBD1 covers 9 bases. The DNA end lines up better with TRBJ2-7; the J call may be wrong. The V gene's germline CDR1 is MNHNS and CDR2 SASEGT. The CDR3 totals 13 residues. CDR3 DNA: TGTGCCAGTTCCGGGACAGGGTACGGCGAGCAGTACGTC. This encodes CASSGTGYGEQYV.

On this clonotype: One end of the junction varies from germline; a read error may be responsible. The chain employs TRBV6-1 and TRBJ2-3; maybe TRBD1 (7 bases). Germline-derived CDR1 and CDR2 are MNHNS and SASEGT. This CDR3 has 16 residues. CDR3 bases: TGTGCCAGCCGGGACACGCAGGCTGGGGGGACAGATAAGCAGTATTTT. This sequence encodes CASRDTQAGGTDKQYF.

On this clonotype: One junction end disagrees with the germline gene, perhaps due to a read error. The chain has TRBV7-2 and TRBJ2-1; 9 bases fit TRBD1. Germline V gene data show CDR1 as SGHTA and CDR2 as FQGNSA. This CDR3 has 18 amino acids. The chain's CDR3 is CASSLGPTGGFSYDEQFF. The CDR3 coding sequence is TGTGCCAGCAGCTTAGGCCCGACAGGGGGATTCTCCTACGATGAGCAGTTCTTC.

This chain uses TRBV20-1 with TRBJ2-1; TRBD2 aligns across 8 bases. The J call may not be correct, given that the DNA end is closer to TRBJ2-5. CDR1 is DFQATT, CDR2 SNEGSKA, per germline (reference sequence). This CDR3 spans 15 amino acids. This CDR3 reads CSASGDGRARETQYF. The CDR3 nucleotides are TGCAGTGCTAGTGGAGACGGGAGGGCCCGAGAGACCCAGTACTTC.

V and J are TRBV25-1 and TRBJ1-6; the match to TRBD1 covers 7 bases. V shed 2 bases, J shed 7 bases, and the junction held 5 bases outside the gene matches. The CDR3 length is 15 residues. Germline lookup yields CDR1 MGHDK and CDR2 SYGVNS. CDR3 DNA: TGTGCCAGCAGTGAACCGGCAGGGGGAAATTCACCCCTCCACTTT. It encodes CASSEPAGGNSPLHF. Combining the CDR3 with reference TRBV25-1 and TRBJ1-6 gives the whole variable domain EADIYQTPRYLVIGTGKKITLECSQTMGHDKMYWYQQDPGMELHLIHYSYGVNSTEKGDLSSESTVSRIRTEHFPLTLESARPSHTSQYLCASSEPAGGNSPLHFGNGTRLTVT.

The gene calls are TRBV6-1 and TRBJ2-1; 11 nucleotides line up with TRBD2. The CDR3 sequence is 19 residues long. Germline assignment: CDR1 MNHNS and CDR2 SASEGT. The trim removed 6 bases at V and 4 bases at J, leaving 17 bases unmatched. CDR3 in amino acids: CASSALTSGSVLRYNEQFF. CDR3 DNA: TGTGCCAGCAGCGCCCTAACTAGCGGGAGCGTGCTTCGGTACAATGAGCAGTTCTTC.

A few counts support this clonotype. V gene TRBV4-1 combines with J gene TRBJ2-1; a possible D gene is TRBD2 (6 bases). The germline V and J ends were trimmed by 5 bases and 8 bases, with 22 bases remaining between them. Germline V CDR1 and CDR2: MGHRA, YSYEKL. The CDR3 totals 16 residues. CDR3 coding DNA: TGCGCCAGCAGCACCCGAACATTTCCTCCGGGGGATGAGCAGTTCTTC. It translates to CASSTRTFPPGDEQFF.

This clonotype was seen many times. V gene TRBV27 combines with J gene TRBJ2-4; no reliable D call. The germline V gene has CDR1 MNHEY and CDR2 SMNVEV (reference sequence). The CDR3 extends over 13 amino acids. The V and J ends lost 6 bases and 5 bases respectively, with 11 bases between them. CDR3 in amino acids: CASRGFVENIQYF. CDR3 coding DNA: TGTGCCAGCAGAGGGTTTGTAGAAAACATTCAGTACTTC.

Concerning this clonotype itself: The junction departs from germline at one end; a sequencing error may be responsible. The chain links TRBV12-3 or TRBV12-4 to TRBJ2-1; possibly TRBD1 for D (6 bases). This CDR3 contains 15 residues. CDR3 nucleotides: TGTGCCAGGAGTCTAAAGGCTGGGGGCCAAGGTACGCAGTTTTTT. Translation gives CARSLKAGGQGTQFF.

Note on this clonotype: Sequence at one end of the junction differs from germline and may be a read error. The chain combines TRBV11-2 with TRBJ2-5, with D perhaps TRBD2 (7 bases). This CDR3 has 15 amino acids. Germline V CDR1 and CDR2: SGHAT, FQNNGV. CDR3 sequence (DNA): TGTGCCAGCAGCTTAGGGGGGGGGCGCGGAGAGACCCTGTACTTC. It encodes CASSLGGGRGETLYF.

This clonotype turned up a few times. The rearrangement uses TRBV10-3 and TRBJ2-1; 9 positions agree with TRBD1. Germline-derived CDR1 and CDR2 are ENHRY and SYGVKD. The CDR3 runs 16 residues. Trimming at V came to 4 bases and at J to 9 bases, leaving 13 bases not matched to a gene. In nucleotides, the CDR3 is TGTGCCATCAGTGCAGCTCCGGGACAGGGTATCAGTGAGCAGTTCTTC. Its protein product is CAISAAPGQGISEQFF.

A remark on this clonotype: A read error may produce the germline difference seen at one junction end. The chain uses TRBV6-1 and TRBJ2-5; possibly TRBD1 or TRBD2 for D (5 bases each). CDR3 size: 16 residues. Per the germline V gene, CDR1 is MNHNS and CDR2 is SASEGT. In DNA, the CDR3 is TGTGCCAGCGGGGAAGCCGGGACCCGTGACCAAGAGACGCAGTACTTC. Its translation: CASGEAGTRDQETQYF.

CDR3 nucleotides: TGCGCCAGCAGTGATGGTGGTAGCGGGAGGGTGCATGAGCAGTTCTTC. Residues: CASSDGGSGRVHEQFF. The chain links TRBV10-1 to TRBJ2-1, with 11 bases identical to TRBD2. CDR1 and CDR2 (germline): WNHNN, SYGVQD (reference sequence). V shed 3 bases and J 8 bases; nucleotides not matched to a gene: 9. This CDR3 spans 16 amino acids.

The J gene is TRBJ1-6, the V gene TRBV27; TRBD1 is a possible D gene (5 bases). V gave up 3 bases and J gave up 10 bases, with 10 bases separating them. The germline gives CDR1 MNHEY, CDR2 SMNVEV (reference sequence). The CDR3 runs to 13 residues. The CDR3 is CASSFTGRSPLHF. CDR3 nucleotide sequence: TGTGCCAGCAGTTTCACGGGACGGTCACCCCTCCACTTT.

As DNA, the CDR3 is TGTGCCAGCAGTAGAGCCTCTAGCGGGAGAGGTTGGGGCCCACAAGAGACCCAGTACTTC. Protein: CASSRASSGRGWGPQETQYF. V is TRBV27 and J is TRBJ2-1; 10 bases are a match to TRBD2. The J call is uncertain, as TRBJ2-5 better fits the DNA end. There are 20 residues in the CDR3. Germline CDR1 is MNHEY and CDR2 is SMNVEV (reference sequence).

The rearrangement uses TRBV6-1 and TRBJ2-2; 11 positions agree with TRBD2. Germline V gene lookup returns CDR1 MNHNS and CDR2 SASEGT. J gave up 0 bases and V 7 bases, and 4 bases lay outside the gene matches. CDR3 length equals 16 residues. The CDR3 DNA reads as TGTGCCAGCAAGCAGGGACTAGCGGCGAACACCGGGGAGCTGTTTTTT. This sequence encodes CASKQGLAANTGELFF.

The CDR3 sequence is CASSLALANEQFF. CDR3 nucleotides: TGTGCCAGCAGCTTAGCCCTAGCGAATGAGCAGTTCTTC. The chain joins TRBV11-2 to TRBJ2-1, with D possibly being TRBD2 (6 bases). CDR1 SGHAT and CDR2 FQNNGV come from the germline V gene. The CDR3 is made up of 13 amino acids. Deletions cut 1 base from V and 7 bases from J, with 8 bases between.

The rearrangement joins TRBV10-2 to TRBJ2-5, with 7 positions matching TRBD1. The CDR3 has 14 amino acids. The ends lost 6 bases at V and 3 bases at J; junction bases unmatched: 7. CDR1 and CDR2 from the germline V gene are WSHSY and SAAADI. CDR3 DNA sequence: TGCGCCAGCAGCAGACCGGACAGGAAAGAGACCCAGTACTTC. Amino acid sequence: CASSRPDRKETQYF.

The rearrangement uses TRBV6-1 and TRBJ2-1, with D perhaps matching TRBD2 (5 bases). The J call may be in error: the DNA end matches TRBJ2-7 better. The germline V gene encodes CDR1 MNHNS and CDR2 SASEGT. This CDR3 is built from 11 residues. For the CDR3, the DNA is TGTGCCAGCGGGAGCTACTACGAGCAGTACTTC. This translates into CASGSYYEQYF.

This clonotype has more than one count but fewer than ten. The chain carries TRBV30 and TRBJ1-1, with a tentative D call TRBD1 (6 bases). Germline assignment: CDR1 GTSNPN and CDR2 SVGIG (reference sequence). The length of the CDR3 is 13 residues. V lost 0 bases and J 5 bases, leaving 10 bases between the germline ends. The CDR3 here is CAWSVGQRTEAFF. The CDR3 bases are TGTGCCTGGAGTGTAGGACAGAGGACTGAAGCTTTCTTT.

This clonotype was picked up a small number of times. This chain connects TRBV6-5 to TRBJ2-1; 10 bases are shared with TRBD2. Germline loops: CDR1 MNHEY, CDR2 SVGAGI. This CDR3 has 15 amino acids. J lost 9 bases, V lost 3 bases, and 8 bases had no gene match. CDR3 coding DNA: TGTGCCAGCAGTTATACCCCAGCGGGAGGGGGTGAGCAGTTCTTC. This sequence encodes CASSYTPAGGGEQFF.

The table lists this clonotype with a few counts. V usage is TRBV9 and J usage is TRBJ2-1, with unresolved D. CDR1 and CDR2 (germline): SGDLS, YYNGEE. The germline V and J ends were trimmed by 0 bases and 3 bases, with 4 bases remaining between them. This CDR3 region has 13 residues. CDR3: CASSVASYNEQFF. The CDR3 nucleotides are TGTGCCAGCAGCGTAGCCAGCTACAATGAGCAGTTCTTC.